Listed here is a single T cell receptor beta chain. The CDR3 length is 15 residues. J lost 7 bases, V lost 3 bases, and 9 bases had no gene match. CDR1 and CDR2 from the germline V gene are SGHDT and YYEEEE. Sequencing used immunoSEQ multiplex PCR; TCRdb keeps in-frame clones, though not all of them. The data show under 250,000 clones, 80% to 90% seen once. The sample belongs to a study of blood T cell repertoires in COVID-19. The cohort comprised adults aged about 18 to 100 years residing in approximately 25 US areas. Assignments of participants to cohorts depended upon their own reported clinical history. People in the exposed group encountered a COVID-19 case within 2 weeks before entering the study.

The chain is built from TRBV5-6 and TRBJ2-1; 8 bases align to TRBD1. The receptor's source is a woman aged 25 to 45 who had been exposed to COVID-19. The source material was PBMCs or T cells enriched from blood (not recorded which). The CDR3 loop reads CASSSKDRVRNEQFF. The CDR3 nucleotides are TGTGCCAGCAGCTCCAAGGACAGGGTAAGGAATGAGCAGTTCTTC.